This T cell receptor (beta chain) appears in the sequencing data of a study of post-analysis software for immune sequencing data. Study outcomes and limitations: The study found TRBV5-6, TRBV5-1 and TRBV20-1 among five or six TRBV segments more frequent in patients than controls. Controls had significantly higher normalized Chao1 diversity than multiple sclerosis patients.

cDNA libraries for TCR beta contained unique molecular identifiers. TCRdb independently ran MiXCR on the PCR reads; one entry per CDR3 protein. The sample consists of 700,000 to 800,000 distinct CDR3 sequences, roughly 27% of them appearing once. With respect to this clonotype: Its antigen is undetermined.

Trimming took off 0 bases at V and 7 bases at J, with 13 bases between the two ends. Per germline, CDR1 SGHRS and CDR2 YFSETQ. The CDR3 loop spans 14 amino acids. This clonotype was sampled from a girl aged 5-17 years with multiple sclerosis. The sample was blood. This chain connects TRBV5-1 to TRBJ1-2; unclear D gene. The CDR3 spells CASSLARKVGGYTF. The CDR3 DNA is TGCGCCAGCAGCTTGGCCAGGAAGGTCGGTGGCTACACCTTC.